The 20 T cell receptor beta chains reported below all come from one sample, sequenced in a study of T cells in Graves' hyperthyroidism and ophthalmopathy. TCR beta CDR3 regions were amplified from RNA transcripts. Initially, a first-round RT-PCR of the TCR CDR3 employed the HTBI primer set. TCRdb itself ran the multiplex PCR reads through MiXCR, one entry per CDR3 protein. Of 250,000 to 400,000 distinct CDR3 sequences listed, around 15% are singletons. Specimen: blood. Every receptor here comes from a woman aged 40 to 50 with Graves' ophthalmopathy.

This clonotype was detected many times. The chain combines TRBV5-5 with TRBJ2-5; TRBD2 matches at 9 bases. The germline gives CDR1 SGHKS, CDR2 YYEKEE (reference sequence). Germline trimming cut 1 base from V and 2 bases from J; bases unmatched to any gene: 3. CDR3 length equals 15 residues. The CDR3 DNA sequence: TGTGCCAGCAGCTTGAGCGGGAGGCTACAAGAGACCCAGTACTTC. Its protein is CASSLSGRLQETQYF.

V usage is TRBV9 and J usage is TRBJ1-2; perhaps TRBD1 as D (5 bases). V lost 1 base and J 0 bases, leaving 7 bases between the germline ends. The germline V gene encodes CDR1 SGDLS and CDR2 YYNGEE. The CDR3 extends over 14 amino acids. The CDR3 spells CASSVTGSNYGYTF. The CDR3, as DNA: TGTGCCAGCAGCGTAACAGGATCTAACTATGGCTACACCTTC.

This clonotype appeared many times. This chain uses TRBV30 with TRBJ1-1; D uncertain. CDR1 is GTSNPN and CDR2 is SVGIG in the germline V gene (reference sequence). The CDR3 spans 12 residues. With 2 bases removed from V and 1 base from J, the gap between germline ends came to 5 bases. The CDR3 bases are TGTGCCTGGAGTCAGTCGAACACTGAAGCTTTCTTT. Amino acids: CAWSQSNTEAFF.

This clonotype was seen repeatedly, ten times or more. The rearrangement uses TRBV10-3 and TRBJ2-1, with TRBD2 identical over 8 bases. Trimming at V came to 8 bases and at J to 1 base, leaving 7 bases not matched to a gene. Germline V gene sequence: CDR1 ENHRY, CDR2 SYGVKD. The CDR3 extends over 15 amino acids. The CDR3 coding sequence is TGTGCCATCGCACAGGCGGGGGGTTCCTACAATGAGCAGTTCTTC. As protein: CAIAQAGGSYNEQFF.

The chain uses TRBV5-1 and TRBJ1-2, with D possibly matching TRBD1 (6 bases). Germline V gives CDR1 SGHRS, CDR2 YFSETQ. This CDR3 region has 16 residues. V was cut by 0 bases and J by 8 bases, with 20 bases left in between. The CDR3 region is CASSLEKGGLLGGYTF. For the CDR3, the DNA is TGCGCCAGCAGCTTGGAGAAGGGGGGCCTACTAGGGGGCTACACCTTC.

CDR3 DNA: TGTGCCAGCAGCCTCGCAGTGGGGGAAGATACGCAGTATTTT. It yields the protein CASSLAVGEDTQYF. This chain links TRBV5-4 with TRBJ2-3; possibly TRBD1 or TRBD2 for D (5 bases each). Germline V gene sequence: CDR1 SGHNT, CDR2 YYREEE (reference sequence). The CDR3 sequence is 14 residues long. Trimming took 4 bases from V and 5 from J, leaving 14 bases between them.

This clonotype was seen ten or more times. The genes are TRBV29-1 and TRBJ1-2, with a tentative D call TRBD1 (6 bases). The V gene's germline CDR1 is SQVTM and CDR2 ANQGSEA. This CDR3 is 10 amino acids long. Trimming removed 6 bases from V and 7 bases from J, with 9 bases in between. The CDR3 protein is CSVGQPGYTF. The CDR3 DNA is TGCAGCGTAGGACAGCCTGGCTACACCTTC.

The chain uses TRBV4-1 and TRBJ1-4, with 8 positions matching TRBD1. After removal of 3 bases from V and 0 bases from J, the junction contained 0 bases not matched to a gene. The CDR3 contains 15 residues. Germline-derived CDR1 and CDR2 are MGHRA and YSYEKL. The CDR3 sequence is CASSQTGATNEKLFF. The DNA for the CDR3 is TGCGCCAGCAGCCAGACAGGGGCAACTAATGAAAAACTGTTTTTT.

This clonotype was seen at least ten times. The chain couples TRBV2 to TRBJ2-7; D ambiguous. The V end lost 4 bases, the J end lost 5 bases, and 9 bases lay between the germline ends. Germline CDR1 is SNHLY and CDR2 is FYNNEI. The CDR3 length is 12 residues. CDR3 in amino acids: CASSAAGDEQYF. The CDR3 nucleotides read TGTGCCAGCAGTGCAGCAGGTGACGAGCAGTACTTC.

In its sample, this clonotype was seen many times. The chain combines TRBV2 with TRBJ2-1, with a tentative D call TRBD2 (5 bases). The germline V gene encodes CDR1 SNHLY and CDR2 FYNNEI. V was clipped by 3 bases and J by 4 bases, with 10 bases between them. The CDR3 loop spans 14 amino acids. The CDR3 nucleotides are TGTGCCAGCAGTGACCGTACTAGTTACAATGAGCAGTTCTTC. This gives the protein CASSDRTSYNEQFF.

For this clonotype: The germline gene is not matched at one end of the junction; a read error may be the cause. The chain has TRBV6-4 and TRBJ1-5; 9 bases agree with TRBD1. The CDR3 contains 15 residues. Germline CDR1 and CDR2: MRHNA and SNTAGT. The CDR3, as DNA: TGTGCCAGCAGTACCGGACAGGGGAGGAATCAGCCCCTGCATTTT. Encoded protein: CASSTGQGRNQPLHF.

The chain uses TRBV6-1 and TRBJ2-1; perhaps TRBD2 as D (6 bases). The CDR3 is made up of 12 amino acids. In germline, CDR1 is MNHNS, CDR2 SASEGT. Trimming took off 5 bases at V and 9 bases at J, with 11 bases between the two ends. DNA of the CDR3: TGTGCCAGCAGTTCGGGGGATATTGAGCAGTTCTTC. It specifies CASSSGDIEQFF.

This clonotype showed up just a few times. A read error is possible here, since a much larger clone lies one base away. The V gene is TRBV7-9, the J gene TRBJ2-1; D remains ambiguous. Germline V gene lookup returns CDR1 SEHNR and CDR2 FQNEAQ (reference sequence). The CDR3 is 15 amino acids. DNA of the CDR3: TGTGCCAGCAGCCATCGGGCAGAAAAGTACAATGAGCAGCTCTTC. Protein product: CASSHRAEKYNEQLF.

This clonotype was counted at least ten times. The V call is TRBV28, the J call TRBJ2-7; TRBD1 is a possible D gene (5 bases). V was cut by 4 bases and J by 7 bases, with 11 bases left in between. The CDR3 runs to 12 residues. Germline V gene lookup returns CDR1 MDHEN and CDR2 SYDVKM. As DNA, the CDR3 is TGTGCCAGCAGTTGGTCCCAGGGAGAGCAGTACTTC. It translates to CASSWSQGEQYF.

A few counts support this clonotype. The chain carries TRBV5-6 and TRBJ2-4; the match to TRBD1 covers 8 bases. The CDR3 length is 18 residues. Germline V gene sequence: CDR1 SGHDT, CDR2 YYEEEE. Losses at the gene ends were 4 bases for V and 0 bases for J; bases not matched to a gene: 12. CDR3 bases: TGTGCCAGCAGCACCGCCGGACAGGGTGGGGTAGCCAAAAACATTCAGTACTTC. As protein: CASSTAGQGGVAKNIQYF.

This clonotype was seen a handful of times. This chain links TRBV3-1 with TRBJ1-4, with a tentative D call TRBD1 (5 bases). This CDR3 contains 13 residues. In germline, CDR1 is LGHDT, CDR2 YNNKEL (reference sequence). The V gene lost 1 base and the J gene lost 7 bases, with 7 bases spanning the gap. The chain's CDR3 is CASSQGTFEKLFF. CDR3 nucleotide sequence: TGTGCCAGCAGCCAAGGGACATTTGAAAAACTGTTTTTT.

There are many counts of this clonotype. V gene TRBV12-3 or TRBV12-4 combines with J gene TRBJ1-1; D is unclear. The ends were cut back, 6 bases at V and 4 bases at J, with 9 bases in the middle. The CDR3 contains 12 residues. CDR3 loop: CASRGFGTEAFF. As DNA, the CDR3 is TGTGCCAGCAGGGGGTTTGGCACTGAAGCTTTCTTT.

The CDR3 DNA sequence: TGTGCCAGCAGCCCAACCGCGGCGGCCCGGGAGCTGTTTTTT. It codes for CASSPTAAARELFF. This chain uses TRBV7-9 with TRBJ2-2; D unclear. The CDR3 contains 14 residues. Trimming cost V 5 bases and J 9 bases, with 16 bases left between them. In germline, CDR1 is SEHNR, CDR2 FQNEAQ (reference sequence).

This clonotype was seen only a few times. The chain joins TRBV5-1 to TRBJ2-5; 7 bases line up with TRBD2. The trim removed 3 bases at V and 1 base at J, leaving 3 bases unmatched. There are 14 residues in the CDR3. In germline, CDR1 is SGHRS, CDR2 YFSETQ. This CDR3 is CASSSRGTQETQYF. CDR3 DNA: TGCGCCAGCAGCTCGCGGGGGACCCAAGAGACCCAGTACTTC.

This clonotype came up many times. The chain uses TRBV11-2 and TRBJ1-2; D is perhaps TRBD1 (6 bases). The CDR3 covers 17 residues. The germline gives CDR1 SGHAT, CDR2 FQNNGV. Trimming took off 2 bases at V and 4 bases at J, with 20 bases between the two ends. Here the CDR3 DNA reads TGTGCCAGCAGCTTATATCCGTTAACAGGGAGGTTCTATGGCTACACCTTC. Protein: CASSLYPLTGRFYGYTF.